This T cell receptor (beta chain) came from a study of type 1 and type 2 diabetes patients (dated by TCRdb to 2016 to 2018). For context, the study as a whole: Eight or nine type 1 diabetes patients, a few type 2 diabetes patients and about 6 nondiabetic controls, all recruited in China, made up the cohort. Across the study, CD4+ and CD8+ T cells were positively selected from PBMCs by means of CD4 or CD8 MicroBeads on MACS columns. When approximately 22-cycle amplification was compared with roughly 24-cycle amplification, V gene usage looked similar, suggesting that primer efficiencies were similar and PCR bias was random. The study used high-throughput sequencing to profile TCRbeta repertoires and compare individuals with type 1 diabetes, type 2 diabetes and no diabetes. Sequencing of the TCRbeta libraries was paired-end and was performed on Illumina HiSeq 2000 or MiSeq instruments. Altogether, about 19,000,000 paired-end reads were produced across the whole study. Type 2 diabetes patients served as a disease comparison group for the type 1 diabetes patients.

Comments on this clonotype: Its antigen is currently not known. No qualities accompany the bases; no much larger clone lies one base away.

Data came from an Illumina MiSeq. Genomic DNA from sorted T cell subsets was used as template for TCRbeta CDR3 amplification. Multiplex PCR with 30 forward and 13 reverse primers amplified the TCRbeta CDR3 region. PCR products were purified with AMPure XP beads, after which indices and adaptors were added in a second approximately 26-cycle PCR. Before sequencing, libraries were gel-purified with the QIAquick Gel Extraction Kit. The source study handled its data this way. FLASH was used to merge the paired-end reads, and IgBLAST was used to align the reads to IMGT V, D and J germline references. Reads with below 70% alignment identity to germline references were discarded, and about 10 million reads were retained study-wide. Following IMGT definitions, CDR3 boundaries, reading frame and productivity were assigned. Highly-expanded clones were defined as clones making up 1% or more of reads, and normalized Shannon entropy was used to measure diversity. Unpaired two-tailed t-tests were used to test for differences in Shannon entropy between groups. The public reads were run again by TCRdb, first through fastp at Q25 and then through MiXCR, and only productive beta chains were kept. Rows with a matching CDR3 protein are joined into one entry that keeps the most common DNA and genes. It is TCRdb's table, rather than the study itself, that gives the V and J calls and clone size. Here the sample has some 250,000 distinct CDR3 sequences; roughly 44% occur a single time. Clones ranked in the top ten supply roughly 15% of the sample.

Every diabetic patient fulfilled standard classification criteria for type 1 or type 2 diabetes, and glucose and C-peptide were measured using WHO-recommended methods. Exclusion applied to any donor with other autoimmune diseases or infections within the previous four weeks. From each participant, approximately 10 milliliters of peripheral blood were collected. LymphoPrep density separation was used to isolate PBMCs. The investigation overall reported the following: Type 2 diabetes patients had few highly-expanded CD4+ clones (median one), and those clones made up a median around 4.2% of reads. High diversity was shown by type 2 diabetes repertoires, and the diversity was significantly greater than that of type 1 diabetes repertoires in both CD4+ and CD8+ T cells. Because only a limited number of T2D and control samples were sequenced, some T1D-only HECs might also appear in more T2D or control samples. The study groups were not matched for age and gender, which could possibly have biased interpretation. Type 2 diabetes and control samples had highly correlated V and J gene usage patterns, with an average between-sample correlation of roughly 0.97.

Sequenced sample: peripheral blood mononuclear cells (PBMCs). The TCR originated in a man aged 18 to 30 with type 2 diabetes.

The CDR3 has the sequence CASSYSWTGVNSPLHF. The DNA sequence is as follows: TGTGCCAGCAGTTACTCTTGGACAGGGGTAAATTCACCCCTCCACTTT. The V and J genes are TRBV6-1 and TRBJ1-6, and 9 junction bases match TRBD1. Based on the germline V gene, the CDR1 and CDR2 sequences are MNHNS and SASEGT. V trim: 5 bases; J trim: 7 bases; unmatched bases: 9. The CDR3 goes from the cysteine to the phenylalanine over 16 residues. The CDR3 DNA has 48 bases and is translated from base 1.